This T cell receptor beta chain appears in the sequencing data of a study of shared clonotypes between healthy human individuals. Whole-study findings and limits: Naive subsets tended to show greater estimated richness than memory subsets. Of the naive CD4 clonotypes, roughly 5.5% were shared across a handful of donors.

The DNA input per sorted-subset replicate PCR was about 220 ng, corresponding to 25,000 to 35,000 T cell genomes. Assay used: immunoSEQ multiplex PCR; TCRdb lists only in-frame clones, some missing. The sample gives approximately 2,200,000 clones, about 93% of which show up once; around 1.7% is in the top ten. The V gene end was trimmed by 8 bases and the J gene end by 6 bases; junction bases not matched to a gene: 6. Germline CDR1 reads ENHRY; CDR2 reads SYGVKD. There are 14 residues in the CDR3. Positively selected for CCR7, the CD45RO-negative cells used as naive CD8 cells excluded terminally differentiated effector memory CD45RA+ cells. This clone appeared a single time. The antigen remains unidentified.

Sequencing was done on a sample of naive CD8+ T cells from PBMCs. The TCR was taken from a man between 18 and 29 years old in good health. Some clones in this sample may be carry-over from other donors' samples. The V gene is TRBV10-3, the J gene TRBJ2-1, with 11 bases matching TRBD2. This CDR3 is CAIELAGVSNEQFF. DNA for the CDR3: TGTGCCATCGAACTAGCGGGAGTGTCCAATGAGCAGTTCTTC.